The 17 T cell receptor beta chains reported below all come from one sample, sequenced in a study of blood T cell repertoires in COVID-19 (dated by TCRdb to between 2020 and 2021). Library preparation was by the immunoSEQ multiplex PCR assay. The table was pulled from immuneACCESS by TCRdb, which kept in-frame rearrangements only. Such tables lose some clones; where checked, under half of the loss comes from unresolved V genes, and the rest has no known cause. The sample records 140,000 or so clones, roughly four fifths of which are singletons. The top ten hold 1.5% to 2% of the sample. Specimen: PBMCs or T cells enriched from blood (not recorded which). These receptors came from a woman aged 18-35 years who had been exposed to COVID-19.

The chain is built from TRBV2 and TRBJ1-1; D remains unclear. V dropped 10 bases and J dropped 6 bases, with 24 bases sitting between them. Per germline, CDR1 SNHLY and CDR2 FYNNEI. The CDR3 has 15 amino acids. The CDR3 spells CAISSGRVAWSEAFF. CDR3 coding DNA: TGTGCCATATCCTCGGGTCGGGTGGCTTGGTCTGAAGCTTTCTTT. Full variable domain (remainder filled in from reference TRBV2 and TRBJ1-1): EPEVTQTPSHQVTQMGQEVILRCVPISNHLYFYWYRQILGQKVEFLVSFYNNEISEKSEIFDDQFSVERPDGSNFTLKIRSTKLEDSAMYFCAISSGRVAWSEAFFGQGTRLTVV.

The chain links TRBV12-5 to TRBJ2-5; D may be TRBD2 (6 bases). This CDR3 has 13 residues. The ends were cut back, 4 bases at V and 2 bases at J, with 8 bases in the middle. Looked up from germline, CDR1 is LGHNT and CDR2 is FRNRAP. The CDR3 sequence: CASGSEGQETQYF. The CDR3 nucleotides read TGTGCTAGTGGTTCGGAGGGACAAGAGACCCAGTACTTC.

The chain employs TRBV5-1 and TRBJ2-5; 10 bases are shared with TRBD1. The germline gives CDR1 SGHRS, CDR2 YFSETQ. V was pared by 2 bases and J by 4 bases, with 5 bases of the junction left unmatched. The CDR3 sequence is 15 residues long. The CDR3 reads CASSFRDRGLETQYF. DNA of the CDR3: TGCGCCAGCAGCTTCCGGGACAGGGGTTTAGAGACCCAGTACTTC.

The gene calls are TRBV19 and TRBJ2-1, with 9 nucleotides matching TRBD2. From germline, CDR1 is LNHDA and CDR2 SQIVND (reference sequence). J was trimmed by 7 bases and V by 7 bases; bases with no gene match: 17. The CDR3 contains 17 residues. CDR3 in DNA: TGTGCCAGTAAGGGGGATGGGCTAGCGGGAAAGCGGAATGAGCAGTTCTTC. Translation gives CASKGDGLAGKRNEQFF.

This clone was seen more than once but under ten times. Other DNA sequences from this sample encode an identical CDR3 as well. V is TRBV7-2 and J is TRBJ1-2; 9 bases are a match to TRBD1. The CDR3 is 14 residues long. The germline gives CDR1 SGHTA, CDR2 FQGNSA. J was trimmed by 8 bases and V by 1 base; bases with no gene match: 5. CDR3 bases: TGTGCCAGCAGCTTAGGTAGGACAGGGGAAGGCTACACCTTC. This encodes CASSLGRTGEGYTF.

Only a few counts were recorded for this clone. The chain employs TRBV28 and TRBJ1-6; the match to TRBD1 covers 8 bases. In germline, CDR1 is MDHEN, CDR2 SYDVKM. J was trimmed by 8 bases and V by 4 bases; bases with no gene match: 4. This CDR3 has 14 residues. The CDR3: CASSSGTGYSPLHF. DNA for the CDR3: TGTGCCAGCAGTTCCGGGACAGGCTATTCACCCCTCCACTTT.

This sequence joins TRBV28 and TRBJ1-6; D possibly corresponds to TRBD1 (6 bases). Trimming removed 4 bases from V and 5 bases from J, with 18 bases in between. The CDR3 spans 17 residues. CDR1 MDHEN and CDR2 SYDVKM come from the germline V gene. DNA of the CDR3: TGTGCCAGCAGTTCTTGGGGGCACACGGCCGATAATTCACCCCTCCACTTT. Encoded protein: CASSSWGHTADNSPLHF. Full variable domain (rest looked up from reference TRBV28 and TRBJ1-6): DVKVTQSSRYLVKRTGEKVFLECVQDMDHENMFWYRQDPGLGLRLIYFSYDVKMKEKGDIPEGYSVSREKKERFSLILESASTNQTSMYLCASSSWGHTADNSPLHFGNGTRLTVT.

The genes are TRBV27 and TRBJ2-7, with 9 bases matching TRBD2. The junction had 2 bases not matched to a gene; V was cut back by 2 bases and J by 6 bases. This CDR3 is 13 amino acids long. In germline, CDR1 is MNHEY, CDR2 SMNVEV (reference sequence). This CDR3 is CASSLGTSTEQYF. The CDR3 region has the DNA TGTGCCAGCAGTTTAGGGACTAGCACCGAGCAGTACTTC.

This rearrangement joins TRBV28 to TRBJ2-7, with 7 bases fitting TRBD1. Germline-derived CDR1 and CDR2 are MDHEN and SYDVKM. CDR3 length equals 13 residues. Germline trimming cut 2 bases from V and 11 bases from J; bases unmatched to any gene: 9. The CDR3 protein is CASSLPQGYTEYF. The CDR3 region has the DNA TGTGCCAGCAGTTTACCACAGGGGTATACGGAGTACTTC. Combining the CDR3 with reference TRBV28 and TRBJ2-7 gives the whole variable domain DVKVTQSSRYLVKRTGEKVFLECVQDMDHENMFWYRQDPGLGLRLIYFSYDVKMKEKGDIPEGYSVSREKKERFSLILESASTNQTSMYLCASSLPQGYTEYFGPGTRLTVT.

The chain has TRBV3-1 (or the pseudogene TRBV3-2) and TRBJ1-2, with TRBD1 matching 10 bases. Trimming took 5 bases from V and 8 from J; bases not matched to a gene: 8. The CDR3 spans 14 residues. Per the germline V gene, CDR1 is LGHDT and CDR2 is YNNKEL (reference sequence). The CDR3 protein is CASSRDRGMEGYTF. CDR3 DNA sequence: TGTGCCAGCAGCAGGGACAGGGGTATGGAGGGCTACACCTTC.

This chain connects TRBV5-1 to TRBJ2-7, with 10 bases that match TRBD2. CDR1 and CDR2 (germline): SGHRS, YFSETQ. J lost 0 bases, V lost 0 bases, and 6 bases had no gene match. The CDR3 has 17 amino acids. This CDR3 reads CASSLGPSGRVSYEQYF. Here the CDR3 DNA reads TGCGCCAGCAGCTTGGGGCCTAGCGGGAGAGTCTCCTACGAGCAGTACTTC.

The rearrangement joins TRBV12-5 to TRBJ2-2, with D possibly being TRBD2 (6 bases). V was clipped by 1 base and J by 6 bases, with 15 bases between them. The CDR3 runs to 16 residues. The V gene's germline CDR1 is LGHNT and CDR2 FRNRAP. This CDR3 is CASGLGHPEGPGELFF. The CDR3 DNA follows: TGTGCTAGTGGTTTGGGGCACCCGGAGGGTCCCGGGGAGCTGTTTTTT. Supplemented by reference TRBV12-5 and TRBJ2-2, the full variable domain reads DARVTQTPRHKVTEMGQEVTMRCQPILGHNTVFWYRQTMMQGLELLAYFRNRAPLDDSGMPKDRFSAEMPDATLATLKIQPSEPRDSAVYFCASGLGHPEGPGELFFGEGSRLTVL.

The CDR3 nucleotides read TGTGCCAGCAGACCCCCCGGAGATACGCAGTATTTT. Amino acid sequence: CASRPPGDTQYF. The chain couples TRBV28 to TRBJ2-3; D call uncertain. The CDR3 sequence is 12 residues long. CDR1 and CDR2 (germline): MDHEN, SYDVKM. Trimming removed 6 bases from V and 5 bases from J, with 9 bases in between.

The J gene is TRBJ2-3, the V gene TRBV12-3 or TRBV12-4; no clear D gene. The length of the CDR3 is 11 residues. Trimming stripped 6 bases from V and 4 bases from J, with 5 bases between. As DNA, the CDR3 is TGTGCCAGCAGCCGTGCAGATACGCAGTATTTT. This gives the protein CASSRADTQYF.

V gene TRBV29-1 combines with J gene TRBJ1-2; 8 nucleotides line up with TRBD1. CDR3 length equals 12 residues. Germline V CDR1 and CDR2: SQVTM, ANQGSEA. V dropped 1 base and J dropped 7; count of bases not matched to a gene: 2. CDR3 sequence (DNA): TGCAGCGTTGAAGGGACAGGGCTTGGCTACACCTTC. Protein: CSVEGTGLGYTF.

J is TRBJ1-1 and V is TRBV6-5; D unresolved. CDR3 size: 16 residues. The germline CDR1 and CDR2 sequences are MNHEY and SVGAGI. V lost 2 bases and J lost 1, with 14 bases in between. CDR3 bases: TGTGCCAGCAGTTACCCCAGTGAGGGAGGGAACACTGAAGCTTTCTTT. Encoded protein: CASSYPSEGGNTEAFF.

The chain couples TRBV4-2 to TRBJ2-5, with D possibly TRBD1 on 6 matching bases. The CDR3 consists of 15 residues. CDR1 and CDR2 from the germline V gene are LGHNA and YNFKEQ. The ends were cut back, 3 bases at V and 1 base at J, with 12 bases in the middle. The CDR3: CASSHQGQAQETQYF. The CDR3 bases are TGTGCCAGCAGCCATCAGGGGCAAGCCCAAGAGACCCAGTACTTC.